This passage covers 21 T cell receptor beta chains from one sample sequenced in a study of cytomegalovirus exposure and HLA in healthy donors (dated by TCRdb to about 2017). The library came from the immunoSEQ multiplex PCR assay. For the multiplex PCR, a mixture combining 60 forward primers for TCR Vbeta segments and 13 reverse primers for TCR Jbeta segments was used. In TCRdb, the immuneACCESS table is reduced to in-frame sequences with V and J assigned. These tables do not hold every clone; where another copy was compared, an unresolved V gene accounts for under half, and the others remain unexplained. This sample comprises around 100,000 clones, approximately 73% of them detected only once. About a tenth of the sample belongs to the ten largest clones. The sample consisted of PBMCs. The receptors derive from a woman aged 18-35 years in good health and CMV-seropositive.

This chain connects TRBV2 to TRBJ2-1, with a tentative D call TRBD2 (5 bases). V gave up 7 bases and J gave up 5 bases, with 18 bases separating them. The length of the CDR3 is 15 residues. CDR1 is SNHLY, CDR2 FYNNEI, per germline. CDR3 residues: CASNSRSGGHNEQFF. For the CDR3, the DNA is TGTGCCAGCAACTCCCGCAGCGGTGGGCACAATGAGCAGTTCTTC.

The chain joins TRBV18 to TRBJ2-1, with TRBD2 matching 8 bases. Germline V gene data show CDR1 as KGHSH and CDR2 as LQKENI. This CDR3 is 16 amino acids long. The trim removed 3 bases at V and 3 bases at J, leaving 7 bases unmatched. The CDR3 sequence is CASSPVSGAFYNEQFF. CDR3 DNA sequence: TGTGCCAGCTCACCGGTTAGCGGGGCGTTCTACAATGAGCAGTTCTTC.

This clone has only a few counts. This chain links TRBV28 with TRBJ2-1; 9 bases agree with TRBD2. CDR1 is MDHEN, CDR2 SYDVKM, per germline. The CDR3 totals 16 residues. Trimming took 2 bases from V and 5 from J; bases not matched to a gene: 7. The CDR3 bases are TGTGCCAGCAGTTTAGCCCCTAGCGGGAAAGACAATGAGCAGTTCTTC. Translated: CASSLAPSGKDNEQFF.

The J gene is TRBJ1-6, the V gene TRBV11-2; D remains ambiguous. V gave up 3 bases and J gave up 7 bases, with 13 bases separating them. CDR1 is SGHAT, CDR2 FQNNGV, per germline. The CDR3 contains 15 residues. In DNA, the CDR3 is TGTGCCAGCAGCTTCCGCCCCGGCGGGAATTCACCCCTCCACTTT. Its translation is CASSFRPGGNSPLHF. Variable domain in full (rest from reference TRBV11-2 and TRBJ1-6): EAGVAQSPRYKIIEKRQSVAFWCNPISGHATLYWYQQILGQGPKLLIQFQNNGVVDDSQLPKDRFSAERLKGVDSTLKIQPAKLEDSAVYLCASSFRPGGNSPLHFGNGTRLTVT.

The chain combines TRBV7-3 with TRBJ2-7; 8 nucleotides match TRBD2. This CDR3 spans 15 amino acids. V was pared by 5 bases and J by 4 bases, with 10 bases of the junction left unmatched. Germline assignment: CDR1 SGHTA and CDR2 FQGTGA. CDR3 loop: CASSPGSGGPYEQYF. CDR3 bases: TGTGCCAGCAGCCCTGGTTCGGGAGGGCCGTACGAGCAGTACTTC.

V and J are TRBV5-6 and TRBJ1-2; D may be TRBD1 (5 bases). CDR3 length equals 15 residues. V dropped 2 bases and J dropped 5 bases, with 16 bases sitting between them. Germline lookup yields CDR1 SGHDT and CDR2 YYEEEE. The CDR3 DNA is TGTGCCAGCAGCTTTCGGAGACAGTCAATTTATGGCTACACCTTC. Translated: CASSFRRQSIYGYTF.

The gene calls are TRBV7-9 and TRBJ2-5; 10 positions agree with TRBD1. Germline assignment: CDR1 SEHNR and CDR2 FQNEAQ (reference sequence). The CDR3 covers 13 residues. After removal of 10 bases from V and 4 bases from J, the junction contained 6 bases not matched to a gene. The chain's CDR3 is CATRQGARETQYF. The DNA for the CDR3 is TGTGCCACAAGACAGGGGGCGCGAGAGACCCAGTACTTC.

V gene TRBV11-1 combines with J gene TRBJ1-6; TRBD1 is a possible D gene (6 bases). V was cut by 2 bases and J by 6 bases, with 14 bases left in between. This CDR3 region has 16 residues. In germline, CDR1 is SGHAT, CDR2 FQDESV (reference sequence). CDR3 DNA: TGTGCCAGCAGCTTAACGAATGACAGGTCTAATTCACCCCTCCACTTT. Translating gives CASSLTNDRSNSPLHF.

CDR3 protein: CASSYQPASAYEQYF. The CDR3 nucleotides read TGTGCCAGCAGTTACCAGCCGGCTAGCGCCTACGAGCAGTACTTC. The V and J genes are TRBV6-5 and TRBJ2-7; a weak D match, TRBD2 (6 bases). Germline lookup yields CDR1 MNHEY and CDR2 SVGAGI. Trimming left V 2 bases short and J 2 bases short, with 13 bases between. CDR3 size: 15 residues.

This chain links TRBV7-2 with TRBJ1-1; D not certain. Between the trimmed V and J ends, which lost 1 base and 2 bases, there was a span of 11 bases. Germline values: CDR1 SGHTA, CDR2 FQGNSA. The CDR3 loop spans 15 amino acids. The CDR3 here is CASSLDTAANTEAFF. The CDR3 bases are TGTGCCAGCAGCTTAGATACAGCCGCTAACACTGAAGCTTTCTTT.

This chain connects TRBV29-1 to TRBJ1-4; 7 positions agree with TRBD1. The V and J ends lost 6 bases and 0 bases, in that order; junction bases with no gene match: 7. The length of the CDR3 is 15 residues. Germline V gives CDR1 SQVTM, CDR2 ANQGSEA. CDR3 sequence (DNA): TGCAGCGTGACCGGGACAGCTGCAACTAATGAAAAACTGTTTTTT. It encodes CSVTGTAATNEKLFF. Using reference TRBV29-1 and TRBJ1-4 for the parts outside the CDR3, the full variable domain is SAVISQKPSRDICQRGTSLTIQCQVDSQVTMMFWYRQQPGQSLTLIATANQGSEATYESGFVIDKFPISRPNLTFSTLTVSNMSPEDSSIYLCSVTGTAATNEKLFFGSGTQLSVL.

This chain links TRBV13 with TRBJ1-2, with D uncertain. Germline lookup yields CDR1 PRHDT and CDR2 FYEKMQ (reference sequence). Trimming took 2 bases from V and 1 from J, leaving 5 bases between them. CDR3 size: 13 residues. The CDR3 sequence is CASSLRGNYGYTF. CDR3 nucleotide sequence: TGTGCCAGCAGCTTACGGGGTAACTATGGCTACACCTTC.

The chain links TRBV2 to TRBJ2-1; 7 bases are shared with TRBD1. The CDR3 consists of 12 residues. The J segment lost 4 bases and the V segment lost 6 bases, leaving 0 bases of the junction unmatched. Per germline, CDR1 SNHLY and CDR2 FYNNEI. The CDR3 here is CASSRGYNEQFF. Written as DNA, the CDR3 is TGTGCCAGCAGCAGGGGGTACAATGAGCAGTTCTTC.

The chain uses TRBV16 and TRBJ1-5, with D possibly being TRBD1 (5 bases). The germline CDR1 and CDR2 sequences are KGHSY and FQNENV. This CDR3 is 15 amino acids long. Trimming pared 5 bases from V and 2 bases from J, leaving 13 bases between. CDR3 coding DNA: TGTGCCAGCAGCAGATGGCGGGGCGGCAATCAGCCCCAGCATTTT. Translated, it gives CASSRWRGGNQPQHF.

This rearrangement joins TRBV13 to TRBJ2-7; D gene unclear. The CDR3 loop spans 16 amino acids. Germline assignment: CDR1 PRHDT and CDR2 FYEKMQ (reference sequence). The V gene lost 0 bases and the J gene lost 0 bases, with 12 bases spanning the gap. CDR3 sequence: CASSLGTFPLSYEQYF. The CDR3 DNA sequence: TGTGCCAGCAGCTTAGGCACGTTCCCACTCTCCTACGAGCAGTACTTC.

This chain connects TRBV30 to TRBJ2-7, with 8 bases aligning to TRBD2. Trimming at V came to 2 bases and at J to 6 bases, leaving 6 bases not matched to a gene. The CDR3 is 13 residues long. Germline-derived CDR1 and CDR2 are GTSNPN and SVGIG (reference sequence). Here the CDR3 DNA reads TGTGCCTGGAGTTCCGGCGGGAGGCGCGAGCAGTACTTC. As protein: CAWSSGGRREQYF.

This chain connects TRBV7-6 to TRBJ2-3; D unclear. CDR1 is SGHVS and CDR2 is FNYEAQ in the germline V gene. This CDR3 is built from 13 residues. V was pared by 5 bases and J by 0 bases, with 6 bases between. CDR3 protein: CASSPFSTDTQYF. The CDR3 DNA reads as TGTGCCAGCAGCCCTTTTAGCACAGATACGCAGTATTTT.

This rearrangement joins TRBV6-1 to TRBJ2-1; no clear D. CDR1 and CDR2 from the germline V gene are MNHNS and SASEGT. V gave up 5 bases and J gave up 5 bases, with 16 bases separating them. The length of the CDR3 is 15 residues. The CDR3 sequence is CASSTRHGTNNEQFF. CDR3 nucleotide sequence: TGTGCCAGCAGTACTCGACACGGAACGAACAATGAGCAGTTCTTC.

This clone turned up a few times. The rearrangement joins TRBV18 to TRBJ2-4; D is ambiguous. CDR1 and CDR2 (germline): KGHSH, LQKENI. This CDR3 contains 14 residues. Trimming left V 0 bases short and J 8 bases short, with 11 bases between. The CDR3 sequence is CASSPPGSKDIQYF. The DNA for the CDR3 is TGTGCCAGCTCACCACCGGGCTCTAAAGACATTCAGTACTTC. The full variable domain, completed using reference TRBV18 and TRBJ2-4, is NAGVMQNPRHLVRRRGQEARLRCSPMKGHSHVYWYRQLPEEGLKFMVYLQKENIIDESGMPKERFSAEFPKEGPSILRIQQVVRGDSAAYFCASSPPGSKDIQYFGAGTRLSVL.

Worth noting for this clone: Germline and junction disagree at one end, which may indicate a read error. Other DNA sequences within the sample encode an identical CDR3. The genes are TRBV27 and TRBJ1-3; D is uncertain. CDR1 and CDR2 from the germline V gene are MNHEY and SMNVEV (reference sequence). The CDR3 is 13 residues long. CDR3 sequence reads: CASSLYPGNTIYF. In DNA form, the CDR3 reads TGTGCTAGCAGTCTCTATCCGGGGAACACCATATATTTT.

In its sample, this clone was seen a few times. Germline and junction disagree at one end, which may indicate a read error. The chain uses TRBV11-3 and TRBJ2-7; 8 positions agree with TRBD1. The CDR3 spans 15 residues. Per germline, CDR1 SGHNT and CDR2 YENEEA. Written as DNA, the CDR3 is TGTGCCAGCAGCTTAGGAAGGACGTGGGACAGGAGCTTGGACTTC. Its protein is CASSLGRTWDRSLDF.